Listed below are T cell receptor beta chains from one sample, sequenced in a study of identifying expanded T cells in peripheral blood. Clones were sequenced by immunoSEQ multiplex PCR, and TCRdb holds only the in-frame ones, with some missing. This sample yields roughly 75,000 clones, of which about 90% are seen a single time; 3% to 4% belongs to the top ten. Sequences were obtained from blood. These receptors originate from a person aged 18-69 years in good health. CDR3s include the opening cysteine and the closing phenylalanine or tryptophan. D genes are given only for firm matches. For some rows the clone size is stated as once, few or many, or as a class when expanded; others skip it.

v_gene	j_gene	abundance	d_gene	CDR3nt	CDR3aa
TRBV4-3	TRBJ2-1	.	TRBD2	TGCGCCAGCAGCCAAGCCAATCCCGGGACTAGCGACAGGAGCTCCTACAATGAGCAGTTCTTC	CASSQANPGTSDRSSYNEQFF
TRBV10-1	TRBJ2-7	few	TRBD1	TGCGCCAGCAGTGAGGCGGGTACAGGGGGCGAGCAGTACTTC	CASSEAGTGGEQYF
TRBV29-1	TRBJ1-2	.	.	TGCAGCGTTGAAGGCCTAAGTAGCGGGGGCTACACCTTC	CSVEGLSSGGYTF
TRBV6-5	TRBJ1-1	.	.	TGTGCCAGCACCACGGGGGGCACTGAAGCTTTCTTT	CASTTGGTEAFF
TRBV7-2	TRBJ2-1	.	.	TGTGCCAGCAGCCCACTACCCAGCTCCTACAATGAGCAGTTCTTC	CASSPLPSSYNEQFF
TRBV27	TRBJ1-2	.	.	TGTGCCAGCAGTTTAGGACCCGGACAGATCTATGGCTACACCTTC	CASSLGPGQIYGYTF
TRBV5-6	TRBJ2-7	.	.	TGTGCCAGCAGCGTTGGACTCGCCTACGAGCAGTACTTC	CASSVGLAYEQYF
TRBV15	TRBJ1-1	.	.	TGTGCCACCAGCCGAAGAGGGACGTCGGGGACTGAAGCTTTCTTT	CATSRRGTSGTEAFF
TRBV6-1	TRBJ1-4	.	.	TGTGCCAGCAGTGATCAGGGTGGGAATGAAAAACTGTTTTTT	CASSDQGGNEKLFF
TRBV27	TRBJ2-3	.	.	TGTGCCAGCAGCGGATCCGCTTCGGGTGATACGCAGTATTTT	CASSGSASGDTQYF
TRBV19	TRBJ1-1	.	.	TGTGCCACGAGAACCGGGAATAGGGCTTTCTTT	CATRTGNRAFF
TRBV19	TRBJ1-1	.	.	TGTGCCAGTAGCCTCGACAGATTGAACACTGAAGCTTTCTTT	CASSLDRLNTEAFF
TRBV4-1	TRBJ2-7	.	.	TGCGCCAGCAGCCAAGTCGAGGAGGGCCCCTACGAGCAGTACTTC	CASSQVEEGPYEQYF
TRBV9	TRBJ1-2	.	TRBD1	TGTGCCAGCAGCCCAACGCCGGGACAGGGGGCGAGGGGCTACACCTTC	CASSPTPGQGARGYTF
TRBV19	TRBJ2-1	.	.	TGTGCCAGTAGTACCCCGGGGGACTATGAGCAGTTCTTC	CASSTPGDYEQFF
TRBV9	TRBJ1-1	.	.	TGTGCCAGCAGCGTAGTAGGGTCAGGAGGGGCTGAAGCTTTCTTT	CASSVVGSGGAEAFF
TRBV27	TRBJ2-2	.	.	TGTGCCAGCAGTTCCTGGAAGGAATCGACCTGGCCCGGGGAGCTGTTTTTT	CASSSWKESTWPGELFF
TRBV19	TRBJ2-3	.	.	TGTGCCAGTAGTATTTCGCGGAGCACAGATACGCAGTATTTT	CASSISRSTDTQYF
TRBV5-4	TRBJ2-1	.	TRBD1	TGTGCCAGCAGCGAGGGGACAGGGAGCGGGTTCTTC	CASSEGTGSGFF